The table lists the clone carrying this T cell receptor beta chain with many counts. Its antigen remains unknown. These data belong to a study of T cells in Graves' hyperthyroidism and ophthalmopathy. In the study overall: Specimen type is peripheral blood, collected at initial diagnosis prior to any treatment. Study-wide points: Before onset, ophthalmopathy was predicted by the model a median around 6 months earlier. Most expanded thyroid clonotypes above 0.001 also appeared in blood.

The source material, RNA transcripts, was used to amplify TCR beta CDR3 regions. TCR CDR3 regions were first amplified by RT-PCR with HTBI primers. TCRdb re-called the multiplex PCR reads with MiXCR, one entry per CDR3 protein. The sample has hundreds of thousands of distinct CDR3 sequences; under 25% are singletons. Investigators excluded patients with uncontrolled infection, other autoimmune disease, pregnancy or lactation. The CDR3 spans 13 residues. The germline V and J ends were trimmed by 6 bases and 3 bases, with 11 bases remaining between them. Sequencing was done on a sample of blood. The sequence was obtained from a man in his thirties or forties with Graves' ophthalmopathy. The rearrangement links TRBV12-3 or TRBV12-4 to TRBJ2-5; unclear D gene. Here the CDR3 reads CASRSLGKETQYF. The CDR3 coding sequence is TGTGCCAGCAGGTCGCTAGGGAAAGAGACCCAGTACTTC.